This T cell receptor (beta chain) appears in the sequencing data of a study of blood T cell repertoires in COVID-19. At the level of the study: The analysed material was cDNA or gDNA that came from T cells, B-cell-depleted T cells, or PBMCs.

Germline V lookup: CDR1 SEHNR, CDR2 FQNEAQ (reference sequence). V lost 4 bases and J 5 bases, leaving 16 bases between the germline ends. The CDR3 covers 15 residues. The age range of participants was 18 to 89 years, with residence in about two dozen US areas. Original methodology: Amplification of reference gene primers provided the estimated nucleated cell counts. Libraries were prepared by immunoSEQ multiplex PCR; TCRdb keeps only in-frame clonotypes and omits some of them. V, J and clone size are those of that table, while D and trimming were read from the DNA. The sample contains over 200,000 clones, more than 80% of which appear only once.

This sequence joins TRBV7-9 and TRBJ2-3, with a tentative D call TRBD1 (7 bases). This receptor was obtained from a man between 25 and 39 years old who had recovered from COVID-19. The source material was PBMCs or T cells enriched from blood (not recorded which). The CDR3 bases are TGTGCCAGCAGCTCGACAGGGAGGTTGGGAGATACGCAGTATTTT. As protein: CASSSTGRLGDTQYF.